The 13 T cell receptor beta chains given below trace back to one sample, sequenced in a study of blood T cell repertoires in COVID-19. The method was immunoSEQ multiplex PCR; TCRdb's version includes in-frame clones alone and lacks a portion of them. The sample includes about 400,000 clones, roughly 87% of them seen just once. Source material: PBMCs or T cells enriched from blood (not recorded which). The receptors derive from a woman aged 40 to 55 with acute COVID-19.

The V and J genes are TRBV28 and TRBJ1-1; D perhaps matches TRBD1 (6 bases). CDR1 is MDHEN and CDR2 is SYDVKM in the germline V gene. The CDR3 runs 17 residues. Trimming left V 6 bases short and J 4 bases short, with 24 bases between. Here the CDR3 reads CASRESKGETMSTEAFF. CDR3 DNA: TGTGCCAGCAGAGAAAGCAAGGGGGAGACGATGTCCACTGAAGCTTTCTTT.

This chain connects TRBV5-1 to TRBJ1-4; tentatively, D is TRBD1 (5 bases). CDR1 is SGHRS, CDR2 YFSETQ, per germline. With 3 bases removed from V and 5 bases from J, the gap between germline ends came to 11 bases. This CDR3 has 14 residues. The CDR3 DNA reads as TGCGCCAGCAGCTCTCAGGGTTCCAATGAAAAACTGTTTTTT. This encodes CASSSQGSNEKLFF.

The chain is built from TRBV11-2 and TRBJ2-3, with TRBD1 matching 7 bases. This CDR3 has 16 residues. Germline V lookup: CDR1 SGHAT, CDR2 FQNNGV. V was clipped by 4 bases and J by 7 bases; unmatched bases: 14. The CDR3 nucleotides read TGTGCCAGCAGCTCGCTGCCCGGGACAGACTTTTATACGCAGTATTTT. Its translation: CASSSLPGTDFYTQYF. Based on the CDR3 plus reference TRBV11-2 and TRBJ2-3, the full variable domain is EAGVAQSPRYKIIEKRQSVAFWCNPISGHATLYWYQQILGQGPKLLIQFQNNGVVDDSQLPKDRFSAERLKGVDSTLKIQPAKLEDSAVYLCASSSLPGTDFYTQYFGPGTRLTVL.

The V gene is TRBV11-2, the J gene TRBJ2-7, with unresolved D. Germline values: CDR1 SGHAT, CDR2 FQNNGV. This CDR3 comprises 12 residues. The ends were cut back, 3 bases at V and 0 bases at J, with 3 bases in the middle. The CDR3 bases are TGTGCCAGCAGCTTGAGCTCCTACGAGCAGTACTTC. Its protein is CASSLSSYEQYF.

The chain joins TRBV2 to TRBJ1-5, with TRBD1 matching 7 bases. Germline CDR1 and CDR2: SNHLY and FYNNEI. CDR3 length: 14 amino acids. V shed 6 bases and J 2 bases; nucleotides not matched to a gene: 4. CDR3 in amino acids: CASRATGGNQPQHF. Here the CDR3 DNA reads TGTGCCAGCAGGGCCACAGGGGGCAATCAGCCCCAGCATTTT.

The chain employs TRBV2 and TRBJ2-7; tentative D call: TRBD2 (5 bases). This CDR3 has 13 residues. Germline V gene data show CDR1 as SNHLY and CDR2 as FYNNEI. V lost 7 bases, J lost 6 bases, and 16 bases lay in between. The CDR3 DNA sequence: TGTGCCAGCACTCAAGCACGGGGTTCCGAGCAGTACTTC. This gives the protein CASTQARGSEQYF.

The genes are TRBV19 and TRBJ1-5, with D uncertain. With 3 bases removed from V and 11 bases from J, the gap between germline ends came to 17 bases. This CDR3 comprises 14 residues. The germline V gene has CDR1 LNHDA and CDR2 SQIVND (reference sequence). CDR3 residues: CASSIETGRRSQHF. The DNA for the CDR3 is TGTGCCAGTAGTATTGAGACTGGCCGGAGGTCCCAGCATTTT.

This clone was detected once. The chain is built from TRBV5-1 and TRBJ2-3; TRBD2 agrees at 8 bases. Germline-derived CDR1 and CDR2 are SGHRS and YFSETQ. CDR3 length equals 15 residues. The junction had 3 bases not matched to a gene; V was cut back by 3 bases and J by 0 bases. The CDR3 DNA follows: TGCGCCAGCAGCTATAGCGGGGTTAGCACAGATACGCAGTATTTT. It is translated as CASSYSGVSTDTQYF.

The chain is built from TRBV5-4 and TRBJ2-1; the D gene is possibly TRBD2 (5 bases). CDR1 SGHNT and CDR2 YYREEE come from the germline V gene (reference sequence). The CDR3 totals 11 residues. Trimming cost V 5 bases and J 9 bases, with 9 bases left between them. The DNA for the CDR3 is TGTGCCAGCAGAGGTGGAGGTGAGCAGTTCTTC. The encoded protein is CASRGGGEQFF.

This clone was observed once. The chain links TRBV5-5 to TRBJ1-4; D remains unclear. This CDR3 has 17 amino acids. The germline gives CDR1 SGHKS, CDR2 YYEKEE (reference sequence). The V end was cut by 0 bases, the J end by 2 bases, with 14 bases between. Here the CDR3 DNA reads TGTGCCAGCAGCTTGGGGGATTTTGCGGGGACTAATGAAAAACTGTTTTTT. It codes for CASSLGDFAGTNEKLFF.

This clone was observed a few times. CDR3 residues: CASSQVHDSTYEQYF. CDR3 bases: TGCGCCAGCAGCCAAGTCCACGACAGCACCTACGAGCAGTACTTC. The chain couples TRBV4-1 to TRBJ2-7; D is perhaps TRBD1 (5 bases). The germline gives CDR1 MGHRA, CDR2 YSYEKL. Trimming cost V 1 base and J 2 bases, with 12 bases left between them. This CDR3 spans 15 amino acids.

The chain combines TRBV5-1 with TRBJ1-1, with 11 bases matching TRBD1. The CDR3 runs to 18 residues. Germline CDR1 reads SGHRS; CDR2 reads YFSETQ. J gave up 5 bases and V 4 bases, and 16 bases lay outside the gene matches. The CDR3 loop reads CASSLTGTGGIFGTEAFF. Here the CDR3 DNA reads TGCGCCAGCAGCCTGACCGGGACAGGGGGGATTTTCGGGACTGAAGCTTTCTTT.

In its sample, this clone was seen once. The chain combines TRBV24-1 with TRBJ2-6, with 11 bases aligning to TRBD1. The germline CDR1 and CDR2 sequences are KGHDR and SFDVKD. There are 18 residues in the CDR3. Trimming removed 4 bases from V and 0 bases from J; junction bases left unmatched: 4. The CDR3 here is CATSEAGTGGSGANVLTF. In nucleotides, the CDR3 is TGTGCCACCAGTGAGGCCGGGACAGGGGGCTCTGGGGCCAACGTCCTGACTTTC.